This T cell receptor beta chain was sequenced for a study of T cell clones after liver transplantation. Study results and limitations: Graft donor-reactive T cells possibly entered the graft instead of undergoing deletion.

Profiled with immunoSEQ multiplex PCR; TCRdb holds only in-frame clones, not every one. The data contain around 97,000 clones, about 86% of them seen just once; the ten biggest clones take up approximately 3%. Remarks on this clone: Its antigen is unknown.

The CDR3 contains 13 residues. V lost 6 bases and J 5 bases, leaving 11 bases between the germline ends. The germline CDR1 and CDR2 sequences are MDHEN and SYDVKM. The J gene is TRBJ1-5, the V gene TRBV28; D might be TRBD1 (6 bases). The sample consisted of CD4+ T cells from blood, taken approximately 4 years after liver transplant. This receptor was obtained from a human patient who received a liver transplant. Some T cells may be transferred from the graft donor. The CDR3 region is CASRTGTYQPQHF. In DNA form, the CDR3 reads TGTGCCAGCAGGACAGGAACATATCAGCCCCAGCATTTT. Looking up the rest from reference TRBV28 and TRBJ1-5 gives the full variable domain: DVKVTQSSRYLVKRTGEKVFLECVQDMDHENMFWYRQDPGLGLRLIYFSYDVKMKEKGDIPEGYSVSREKKERFSLILESASTNQTSMYLCASRTGTYQPQHFGDGTRLSIL.